The entry below describes one T cell receptor (beta chain). This sample stems from a study of control samples from healthy donors and cancer patients. Repertoires were generated with immunoSEQ multiplex PCR, while TCRdb's copy carries only in-frame clones and drops some. The sample lists fewer than 150,000 clones; 80% to 95% were seen once. V lost 3 bases and J 4 bases, leaving 11 bases between the germline ends. This CDR3 is built from 14 residues. Germline V lookup: CDR1 MNHEY, CDR2 SMNVEV (reference sequence). This chain connects TRBV27 to TRBJ2-3; D unresolved. Specimen: blood. This receptor was obtained from a man aged 18-30 years in good health. The CDR3 coding sequence is TGTGCCAGCAGTTTGAGGACCCGACCAGATACGCAGTATTTT. Protein product: CASSLRTRPDTQYF.